Listed here are 14 T cell receptor beta chains from one sample, sequenced in a study of T-cell memory formation after mild COVID-19. TCRdb re-called the 5' RACE reads with MiXCR, one entry per CDR3 protein. The sample shows around 500,000 distinct CDR3 sequences, about 18% of them seen only once. The sample was PBMCs or a T cell subset sorted from them (not recorded which). The source of these receptors is an adult woman who had mild COVID-19 (a few samples of this study predate the infection). Cell type and time point are not known.

This clonotype appeared many times. The chain links TRBV5-1 to TRBJ2-1, with 7 bases fitting TRBD2. The germline gives CDR1 SGHRS, CDR2 YFSETQ. CDR3 length equals 15 residues. V lost 3 bases, J lost 1 base, and 4 bases stayed unmatched. CDR3 loop: CASSSGSGSYNEQFF. In DNA, the CDR3 is TGCGCCAGCAGCTCAGGTAGCGGGTCCTACAATGAGCAGTTCTTC.

The chain joins TRBV19 to TRBJ2-5; 7 nucleotides agree with TRBD1. The CDR3 runs to 15 residues. The V gene end was trimmed by 3 bases and the J gene end by 3 bases; junction bases not matched to a gene: 7. CDR1 is LNHDA, CDR2 SQIVND, per germline (reference sequence). CDR3 amino acids: CASSMGRGKKETQYF. The CDR3 coding sequence is TGTGCCAGTAGTATGGGCAGGGGGAAGAAAGAGACCCAGTACTTC.

In its sample, this clonotype was seen many times. The chain uses TRBV5-1 and TRBJ1-4, with unresolved D. The CDR3 runs 15 residues. The ends were cut back, 0 bases at V and 7 bases at J, with 13 bases in the middle. Germline V gene sequence: CDR1 SGHRS, CDR2 YFSETQ. The CDR3 reads CASSLDGARGEKLFF. As DNA, the CDR3 is TGCGCCAGCAGCTTGGACGGCGCGCGGGGTGAAAAACTGTTTTTT.

This clonotype occurred many times. J is TRBJ2-3 and V is TRBV5-1, with 8 bases fitting TRBD2. The germline gives CDR1 SGHRS, CDR2 YFSETQ. The J segment lost 5 bases and the V segment lost 4 bases, leaving 6 bases of the junction unmatched. The CDR3 runs to 14 residues. CDR3: CASSTGGPQDTQYF. Here the CDR3 DNA reads TGCGCCAGCAGCACGGGGGGGCCACAAGATACGCAGTATTTT.

The chain links TRBV7-2 to TRBJ2-3; TRBD2 matches at 9 bases. Germline-derived CDR1 and CDR2 are SGHTA and FQGNSA. The CDR3 is 18 residues long. J was trimmed by 3 bases and V by 2 bases; bases with no gene match: 12. This CDR3 reads CASSLYQQAGGLTDTQYF. The CDR3 DNA reads TGTGCCAGCAGCTTATACCAACAAGCGGGAGGTTTAACAGATACGCAGTATTTT.

This clonotype was seen only a few times. This sequence joins TRBV7-9 and TRBJ2-3; 9 positions agree with TRBD1. CDR1 and CDR2 from the germline V gene are SEHNR and FQNEAQ (reference sequence). V was pared by 5 bases and J by 2 bases, with 8 bases of the junction left unmatched. The CDR3 spans 16 residues. The CDR3 loop reads CASSPSGTGPTDTQYF. In DNA, the CDR3 is TGTGCCAGCAGCCCCTCCGGGACAGGGCCCACAGATACGCAGTATTTT.

The chain is built from TRBV7-8 and TRBJ2-5, with 13 bases lining up with TRBD2. Germline CDR1 SGHVS, CDR2 FQNEAQ. There are 15 residues in the CDR3. The V gene end was trimmed by 5 bases and the J gene end by 5 bases; junction bases not matched to a gene: 5. As DNA, the CDR3 is TGTGCCAGCAGCCTGACTAGCGGGAGGAGGGAGACCCAGTACTTC. It specifies CASSLTSGRRETQYF.

The chain uses TRBV15 and TRBJ1-1; D gene ambiguous. Between the trimmed V and J ends, which lost 0 bases and 3 bases, there was a span of 5 bases. The germline CDR1 and CDR2 sequences are LNHNV and YYDKDF (reference sequence). CDR3 length: 13 amino acids. The CDR3 loop is CATSRDYDTEAFF. The CDR3 DNA reads TGTGCCACCAGCAGAGATTATGACACTGAAGCTTTCTTT.

This clonotype has just a few counts. The genes are TRBV15 and TRBJ2-1; the D gene is possibly TRBD1 (6 bases). V dropped 1 base and J dropped 7 bases, with 14 bases sitting between them. The length of the CDR3 is 15 residues. The V gene's germline CDR1 is LNHNV and CDR2 YYDKDF (reference sequence). CDR3: CATSRGKGVGNEQFF. CDR3 sequence (DNA): TGTGCCACCAGCAGAGGGAAGGGGGTAGGTAATGAGCAGTTCTTC.

The chain employs TRBV7-2 and TRBJ1-2; D is perhaps TRBD1 (5 bases). The V and J ends lost 5 bases and 8 bases respectively, with 21 bases between them. Germline assignment: CDR1 SGHTA and CDR2 FQGNSA. This CDR3 has 15 residues. Written as DNA, the CDR3 is TGTGCCAGCAGCCCACCACAGGTATCGGCGGGAGGCTACACCTTC. This gives the protein CASSPPQVSAGGYTF.

The chain has TRBV27 and TRBJ2-1; tentatively, D is TRBD1 or TRBD2 (5 bases each). The germline CDR1 and CDR2 sequences are MNHEY and SMNVEV (reference sequence). The CDR3 spans 17 residues. The V end lost 7 bases, the J end lost 4 bases, and 23 bases lay between the germline ends. This chain's CDR3 is CASIPRPPWGTYNEQFF. For the CDR3, the DNA is TGTGCCAGCATCCCTAGGCCTCCCTGGGGGACGTACAATGAGCAGTTCTTC.

The sample holds a few counts of this clonotype. This chain connects TRBV12-3 or TRBV12-4 to TRBJ1-1; 11 nucleotides line up with TRBD1. V gave up 1 base and J gave up 8 bases; unmatched junction bases: 3. The CDR3 has 14 amino acids. As DNA, the CDR3 is TGTGCCAGCAGTTTAGGGACAGGGGGCTCGGAAGCTTTCTTT. As protein: CASSLGTGGSEAFF.

This clonotype was observed a handful of times. The rearrangement links TRBV10-3 to TRBJ2-1; 12 bases agree with TRBD2. This CDR3 comprises 13 residues. The germline gives CDR1 ENHRY, CDR2 SYGVKD. The ends lost 4 bases at V and 10 bases at J; junction bases unmatched: 2. In DNA, the CDR3 is TGTGCCATCAGTGGACTAGCGGGGGAAGAGCAGTTCTTC. It is translated as CAISGLAGEEQFF.

This clonotype was seen only a few times. The chain has TRBV7-6 and TRBJ2-5, with TRBD1 matching over 7 bases. Germline CDR1 reads SGHVS; CDR2 reads FNYEAQ. This CDR3 region has 15 residues. Trimming removed 2 bases from V and 5 bases from J; junction bases left unmatched: 8. CDR3 amino acids: CASSLNRGATETQYF. In nucleotides, the CDR3 is TGTGCCAGCAGCTTAAACAGGGGCGCTACGGAGACCCAGTACTTC.